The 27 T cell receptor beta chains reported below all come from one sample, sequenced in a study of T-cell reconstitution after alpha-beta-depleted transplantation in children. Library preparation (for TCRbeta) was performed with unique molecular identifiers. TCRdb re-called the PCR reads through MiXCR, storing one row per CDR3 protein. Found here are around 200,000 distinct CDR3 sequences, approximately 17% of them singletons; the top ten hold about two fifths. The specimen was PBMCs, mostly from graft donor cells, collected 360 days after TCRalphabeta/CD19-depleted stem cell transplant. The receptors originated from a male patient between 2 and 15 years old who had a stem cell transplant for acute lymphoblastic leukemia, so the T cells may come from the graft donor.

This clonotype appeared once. The CDR3, as DNA: TGCGCCAGCAGGGAGACAGGGGTTTGGGTTGAAGCTTTCTTT. Translated, it gives CASRETGVWVEAFF. J is TRBJ1-1 and V is TRBV10-2; 8 bases line up with TRBD1. J was trimmed by 7 bases and V by 6 bases; bases with no gene match: 10. The CDR3 runs 14 residues. Germline-derived CDR1 and CDR2 are WSHSY and SAAADI.

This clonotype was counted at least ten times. CDR3 bases: TGCGCCAGCAGCTTGTTTAGGCTCGACAATCAGCCCCAGCATTTT. This gives the protein CASSLFRLDNQPQHF. J is TRBJ1-5 and V is TRBV5-1; D ambiguous. Germline CDR1 and CDR2: SGHRS and YFSETQ. V lost 1 base and J 3 bases, leaving 11 bases between the germline ends. CDR3 length: 15 amino acids.

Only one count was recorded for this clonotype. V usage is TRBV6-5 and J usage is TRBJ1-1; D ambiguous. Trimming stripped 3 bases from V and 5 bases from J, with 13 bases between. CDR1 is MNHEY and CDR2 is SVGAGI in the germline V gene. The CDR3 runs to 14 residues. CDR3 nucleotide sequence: TGTGCCAGCAGTTATCACGGCAGGTGGACTGAAGCTTTCTTT. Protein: CASSYHGRWTEAFF.

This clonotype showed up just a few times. CDR3 sequence reads: CSAVTLAKNIQYF. The CDR3 region has the DNA TGCAGTGCTGTTACCCTAGCCAAAAACATTCAGTACTTC. The V gene is TRBV20-1, the J gene TRBJ2-4; the D is unclear. The germline CDR1 and CDR2 sequences are DFQATT and SNEGSKA (reference sequence). This CDR3 is built from 13 residues. Trimming cost V 5 bases and J 0 bases, with 8 bases left between them.

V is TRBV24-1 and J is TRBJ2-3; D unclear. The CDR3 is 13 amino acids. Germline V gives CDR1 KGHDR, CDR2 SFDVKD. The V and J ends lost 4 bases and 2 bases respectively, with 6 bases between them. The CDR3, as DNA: TGTGCCACCAGTGAGGCAGCCACAGATACGCAGTATTTT. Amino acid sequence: CATSEAATDTQYF.

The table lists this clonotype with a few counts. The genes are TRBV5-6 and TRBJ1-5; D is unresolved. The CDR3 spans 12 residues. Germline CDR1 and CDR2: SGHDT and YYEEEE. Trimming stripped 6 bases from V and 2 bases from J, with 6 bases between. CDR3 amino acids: CASTAGNQPQHF. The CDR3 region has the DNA TGTGCCAGCACGGCGGGCAATCAGCCCCAGCATTTT.

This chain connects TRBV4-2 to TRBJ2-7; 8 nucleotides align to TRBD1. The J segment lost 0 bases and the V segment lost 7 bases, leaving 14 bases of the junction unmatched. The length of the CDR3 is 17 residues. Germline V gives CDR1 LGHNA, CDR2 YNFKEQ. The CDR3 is CASTNPQGDPSSYEQYF. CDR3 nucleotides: TGTGCCAGCACCAATCCACAGGGGGATCCGAGCTCCTACGAGCAGTACTTC.

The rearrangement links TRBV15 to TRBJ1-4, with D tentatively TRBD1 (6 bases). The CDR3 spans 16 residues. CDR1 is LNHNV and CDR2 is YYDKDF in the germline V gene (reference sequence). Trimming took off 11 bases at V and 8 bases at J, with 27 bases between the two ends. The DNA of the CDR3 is TGTGCCTCCCGGGGCCATTTAGGGGGAGCGGAAGAAAAACTGTTTTTT. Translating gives CASRGHLGGAEEKLFF.

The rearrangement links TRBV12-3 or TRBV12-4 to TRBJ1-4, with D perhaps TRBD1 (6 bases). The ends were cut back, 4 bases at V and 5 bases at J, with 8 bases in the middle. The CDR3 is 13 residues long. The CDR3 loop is CASSSQGNEKLFF. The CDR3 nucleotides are TGTGCCAGCAGTTCACAGGGAAATGAAAAACTGTTTTTT.

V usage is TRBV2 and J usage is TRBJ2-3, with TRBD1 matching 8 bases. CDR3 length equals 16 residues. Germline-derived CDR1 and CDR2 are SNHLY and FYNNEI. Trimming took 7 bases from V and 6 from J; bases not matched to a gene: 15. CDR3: CASKWRIGTGGDTQYF. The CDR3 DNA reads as TGTGCCAGCAAGTGGAGGATCGGGACAGGAGGGGATACGCAGTATTTT. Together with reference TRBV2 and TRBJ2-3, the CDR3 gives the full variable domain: EPEVTQTPSHQVTQMGQEVILRCVPISNHLYFYWYRQILGQKVEFLVSFYNNEISEKSEIFDDQFSVERPDGSNFTLKIRSTKLEDSAMYFCASKWRIGTGGDTQYFGPGTRLTVL.

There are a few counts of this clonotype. CDR3 bases: TGCGCCAGCAGCTCGGGACTAGCGGGGGCGGATGAGCAGTTCTTC. This codes for CASSSGLAGADEQFF. The genes are TRBV5-1 and TRBJ2-1, with 14 bases that match TRBD2. The CDR3 runs 15 residues. From germline, CDR1 is SGHRS and CDR2 YFSETQ. J lost 8 bases, V lost 3 bases, and 4 bases had no gene match.

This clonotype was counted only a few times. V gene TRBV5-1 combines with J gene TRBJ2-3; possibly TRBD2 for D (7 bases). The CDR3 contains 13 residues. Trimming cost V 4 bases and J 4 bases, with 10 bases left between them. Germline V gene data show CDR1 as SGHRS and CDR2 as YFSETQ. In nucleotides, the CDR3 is TGCGCCAGCAGCGGGGGGGCCGCAGATACGCAGTATTTT. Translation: CASSGGAADTQYF.

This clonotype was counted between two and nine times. The CDR3 region is CSASATSGDTDTQYF. CDR3 nucleotide sequence: TGCAGTGCTAGTGCGACTAGCGGGGACACAGATACGCAGTATTTT. The V call is TRBV20-1, the J call TRBJ2-3; 11 bases are a match to TRBD2. This CDR3 region has 15 residues. V was pared by 3 bases and J by 2 bases, with 4 bases of the junction left unmatched. Germline V gives CDR1 DFQATT, CDR2 SNEGSKA (reference sequence).

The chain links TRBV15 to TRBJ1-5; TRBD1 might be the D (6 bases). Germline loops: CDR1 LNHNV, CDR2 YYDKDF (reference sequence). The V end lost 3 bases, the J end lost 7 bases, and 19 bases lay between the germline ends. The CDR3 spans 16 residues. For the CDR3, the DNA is TGTGCCACCAGCAGTTACACGGGGGACATAGGACAGCCCCAGCATTTT. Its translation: CATSSYTGDIGQPQHF.

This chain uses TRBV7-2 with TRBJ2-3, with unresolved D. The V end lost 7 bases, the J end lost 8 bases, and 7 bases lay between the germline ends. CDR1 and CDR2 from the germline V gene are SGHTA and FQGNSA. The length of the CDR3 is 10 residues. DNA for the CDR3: TGTGCCAGCAACCACACTACGCAGTATTTT. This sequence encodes CASNHTTQYF.

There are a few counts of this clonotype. CDR3 sequence: CASSLEAGGNEQFF. CDR3 sequence (DNA): TGTGCCAGCAGCTTAGAAGCGGGAGGCAATGAGCAGTTCTTC. V gene TRBV7-6 combines with J gene TRBJ2-1, with TRBD2 identical over 9 bases. Germline assignment: CDR1 SGHVS and CDR2 FNYEAQ. Trimming cost V 1 base and J 6 bases; bases outside gene matches: 1. CDR3 length equals 14 residues.

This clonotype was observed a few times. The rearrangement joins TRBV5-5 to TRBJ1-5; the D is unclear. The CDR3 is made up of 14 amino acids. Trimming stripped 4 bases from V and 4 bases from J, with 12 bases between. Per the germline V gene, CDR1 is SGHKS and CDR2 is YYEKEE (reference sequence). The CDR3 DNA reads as TGTGCCAGCAGCCCCGCCCCCTTTAATCAGCCCCAGCATTTT. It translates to CASSPAPFNQPQHF.

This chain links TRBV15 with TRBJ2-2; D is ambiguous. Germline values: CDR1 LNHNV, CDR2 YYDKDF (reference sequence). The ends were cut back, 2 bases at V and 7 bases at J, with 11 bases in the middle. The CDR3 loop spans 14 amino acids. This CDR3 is CATSRYLANGELFF. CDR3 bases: TGTGCCACCAGCAGATACCTGGCGAACGGGGAGCTGTTTTTT.

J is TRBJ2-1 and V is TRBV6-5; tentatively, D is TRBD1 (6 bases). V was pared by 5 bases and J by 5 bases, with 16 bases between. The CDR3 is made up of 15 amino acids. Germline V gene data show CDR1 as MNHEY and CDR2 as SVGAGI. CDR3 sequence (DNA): TGTGCCAGCAGTCCCCCACTGACAGGCGACAATGAGCAGTTCTTC. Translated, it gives CASSPPLTGDNEQFF.

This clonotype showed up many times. In nucleotides, the CDR3 is TGTGCCAGCAGCTTAGGGACAGGGCGAACTGAAGCTTTCTTT. Encoded protein: CASSLGTGRTEAFF. The chain joins TRBV13 to TRBJ1-1; 7 nucleotides match TRBD1. V lost 0 bases and J lost 5; bases outside the gene matches: 3. The CDR3 has 14 amino acids. CDR1 and CDR2 from the germline V gene are PRHDT and FYEKMQ (reference sequence).

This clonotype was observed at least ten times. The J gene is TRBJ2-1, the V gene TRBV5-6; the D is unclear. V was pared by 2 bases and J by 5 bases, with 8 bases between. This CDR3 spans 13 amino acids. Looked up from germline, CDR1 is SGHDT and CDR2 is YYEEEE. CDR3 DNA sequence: TGTGCCAGCAGCTTCGGAGTTAACAATGAGCAGTTCTTC. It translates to CASSFGVNNEQFF.

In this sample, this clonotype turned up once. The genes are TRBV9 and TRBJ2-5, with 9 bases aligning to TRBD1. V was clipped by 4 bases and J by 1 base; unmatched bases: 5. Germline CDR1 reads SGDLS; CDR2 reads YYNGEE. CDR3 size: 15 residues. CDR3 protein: CASSTTGGPQETQYF. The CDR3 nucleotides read TGTGCCAGCAGCACCACAGGGGGCCCCCAAGAGACCCAGTACTTC.

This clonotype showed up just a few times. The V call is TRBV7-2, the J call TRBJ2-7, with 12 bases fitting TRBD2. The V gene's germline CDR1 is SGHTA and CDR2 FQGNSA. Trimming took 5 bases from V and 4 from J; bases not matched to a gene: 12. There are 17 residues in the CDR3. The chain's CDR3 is CASSQTLTSGGLYEQYF. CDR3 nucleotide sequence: TGTGCCAGCAGCCAAACCCTGACTAGCGGGGGTTTATACGAGCAGTACTTC.

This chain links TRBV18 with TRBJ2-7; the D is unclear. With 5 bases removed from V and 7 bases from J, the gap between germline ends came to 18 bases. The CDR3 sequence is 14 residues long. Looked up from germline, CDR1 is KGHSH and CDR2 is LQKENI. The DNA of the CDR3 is TGTGCCAGCTCATCAACATCAAATTCCGAGGAGCAGTACTTC. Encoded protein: CASSSTSNSEEQYF. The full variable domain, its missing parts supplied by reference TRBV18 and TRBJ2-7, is NAGVMQNPRHLVRRRGQEARLRCSPMKGHSHVYWYRQLPEEGLKFMVYLQKENIIDESGMPKERFSAEFPKEGPSILRIQQVVRGDSAAYFCASSSTSNSEEQYFGPGTRLTVT.

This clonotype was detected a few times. CDR3 nucleotide sequence: TGTGCCAGCCACCGCACTGAAGCTTTCTTT. Encoded protein: CASHRTEAFF. The chain links TRBV12-3 or TRBV12-4 to TRBJ1-1; no firm D call. This CDR3 is 10 amino acids long. Trimming took off 8 bases at V and 4 bases at J, with 5 bases between the two ends.

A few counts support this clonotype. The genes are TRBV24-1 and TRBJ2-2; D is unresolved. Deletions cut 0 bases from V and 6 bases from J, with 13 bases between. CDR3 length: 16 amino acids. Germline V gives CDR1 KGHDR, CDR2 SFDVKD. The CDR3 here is CATSDLNPPDSGELFF. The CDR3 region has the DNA TGTGCCACCAGTGATTTGAATCCCCCCGATTCCGGGGAGCTGTTTTTT.

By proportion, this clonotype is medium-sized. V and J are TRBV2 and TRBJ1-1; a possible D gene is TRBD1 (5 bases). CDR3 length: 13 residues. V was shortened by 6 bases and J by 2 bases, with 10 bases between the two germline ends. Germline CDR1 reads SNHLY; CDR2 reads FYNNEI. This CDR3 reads CASSFDRNTEAFF. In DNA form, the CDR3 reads TGTGCCAGCAGCTTCGACAGAAACACTGAAGCTTTCTTT. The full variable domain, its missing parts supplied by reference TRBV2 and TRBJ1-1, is EPEVTQTPSHQVTQMGQEVILRCVPISNHLYFYWYRQILGQKVEFLVSFYNNEISEKSEIFDDQFSVERPDGSNFTLKIRSTKLEDSAMYFCASSFDRNTEAFFGQGTRLTVV.